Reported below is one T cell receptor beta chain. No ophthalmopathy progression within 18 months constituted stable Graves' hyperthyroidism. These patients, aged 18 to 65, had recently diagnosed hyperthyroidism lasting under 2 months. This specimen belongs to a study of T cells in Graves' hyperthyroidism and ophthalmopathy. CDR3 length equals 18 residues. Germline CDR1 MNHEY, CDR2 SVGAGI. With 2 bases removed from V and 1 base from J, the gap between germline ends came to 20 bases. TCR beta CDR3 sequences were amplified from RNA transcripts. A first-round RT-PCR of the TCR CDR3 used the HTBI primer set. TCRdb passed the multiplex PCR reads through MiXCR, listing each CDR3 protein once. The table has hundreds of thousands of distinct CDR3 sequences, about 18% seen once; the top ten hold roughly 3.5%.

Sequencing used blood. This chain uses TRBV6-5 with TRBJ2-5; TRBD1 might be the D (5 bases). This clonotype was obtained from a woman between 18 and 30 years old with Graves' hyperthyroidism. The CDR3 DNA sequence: TGTGCCAGCAGTTACGGACACGGCAGCTCGCAACCCCAAGAGACCCAGTACTTC. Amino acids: CASSYGHGSSQPQETQYF.